This passage covers 19 T cell receptor beta chains from one sample sequenced in a study of shared clonotypes between healthy human individuals. TCRdb keeps only in-frame clones here, not all; method: immunoSEQ multiplex PCR. This table holds over 2 million clones, less than 95% found once. Sequenced sample: naive CD4+ T cells from PBMCs. Subset described: CD45RA+ positively selected. Receptors were obtained from a man younger than 35 in good health. Some clones in this sample may be carry-over from other donors' samples.

This clone was found once. The chain employs TRBV7-2 and TRBJ2-1; 7 bases align to TRBD2. The junction had 6 bases not matched to a gene; V was cut back by 3 bases and J by 4 bases. Germline CDR1 SGHTA, CDR2 FQGNSA. This CDR3 spans 15 amino acids. For the CDR3, the DNA is TGTGCCAGCAGCTTCCAGCGGGATGGATACAATGAGCAGTTCTTC. Protein: CASSFQRDGYNEQFF.

The chain carries TRBV9 and TRBJ2-5, with unresolved D. There are 15 residues in the CDR3. Germline CDR1 is SGDLS and CDR2 is YYNGEE. V was shortened by 4 bases and J by 1 base, with 14 bases between the two germline ends. In DNA form, the CDR3 reads TGTGCCAGCAGCTACTCGTCGGGTGTCCAAGAGACCCAGTACTTC. It specifies CASSYSSGVQETQYF.

The chain employs TRBV6-6 and TRBJ1-3, with TRBD1 as a possible D gene (5 bases). CDR1 is MNHNY and CDR2 is SVGAGI in the germline V gene (reference sequence). The V end lost 8 bases, the J end lost 0 bases, and 11 bases lay between the germline ends. The CDR3 extends over 14 amino acids. In nucleotides, the CDR3 is TGTGCCAGCCAGGGAACGAGCTCTGGAAACACCATATATTTT. Encoded protein: CASQGTSSGNTIYF.

As concerns this clone: This CDR3 is also generated by other DNA sequences in the sample. The genes are TRBV5-1 and TRBJ2-7; 9 nucleotides agree with TRBD1. CDR1 and CDR2 from the germline V gene are SGHRS and YFSETQ. The CDR3 runs to 15 residues. Trimming removed 3 bases from V and 3 bases from J; junction bases left unmatched: 7. As DNA, the CDR3 is TGCGCCAGCAGCTCCACGACAGGGGGGCACTACGAGCAGTACTTC. It yields the protein CASSSTTGGHYEQYF.

This sequence joins TRBV6-1 and TRBJ2-3; no clear D. CDR1 MNHNS and CDR2 SASEGT come from the germline V gene. V was clipped by 7 bases and J by 5 bases, with 16 bases between them. CDR3 size: 14 residues. The CDR3 spells CASNLGWVGDTQYF. The CDR3 bases are TGTGCCAGCAATCTAGGATGGGTTGGAGATACGCAGTATTTT.

The J gene is TRBJ1-2, the V gene TRBV11-1; no reliable D call. V was pared by 2 bases and J by 4 bases, with 14 bases between. The CDR3 runs to 15 residues. CDR1 and CDR2 from the germline V gene are SGHAT and FQDESV (reference sequence). The CDR3 is CASSLLGDGGYGYTF. CDR3 sequence (DNA): TGTGCCAGCAGCTTACTAGGTGACGGAGGCTATGGCTACACCTTC.

The CDR3 protein is CASSMTAQLEAFF. CDR3 coding DNA: TGTGCCAGCAGTATGACAGCACAACTTGAAGCTTTCTTT. V usage is TRBV2 and J usage is TRBJ1-1, with TRBD1 as a possible D gene (5 bases). Germline CDR1 SNHLY, CDR2 FYNNEI. V lost 5 bases and J 7 bases, leaving 14 bases between the germline ends. The CDR3 consists of 13 residues.

The rearrangement uses TRBV9 and TRBJ2-3, with 10 bases aligning to TRBD2. Looked up from germline, CDR1 is SGDLS and CDR2 is YYNGEE. CDR3 length equals 20 residues. J gave up 4 bases and V 4 bases, and 21 bases lay outside the gene matches. The CDR3 loop reads CASSKRPPPRLAGVSDTQYF. CDR3 DNA sequence: TGTGCCAGCAGCAAACGCCCACCCCCCCGGCTAGCGGGAGTATCAGATACGCAGTATTTT.

The rearrangement links TRBV5-1 to TRBJ2-5; weak D call: TRBD1 (6 bases). Trimming removed 7 bases at V and 2 bases at J, with 15 bases between. The CDR3 runs to 14 residues. CDR1 is SGHRS, CDR2 YFSETQ, per germline. CDR3 in DNA: TGCGCCAGCCGACTCCAGACAGGTCAAGAGACCCAGTACTTC. This translates into CASRLQTGQETQYF.

The chain joins TRBV2 to TRBJ1-5; D perhaps matches TRBD1 (5 bases). In germline, CDR1 is SNHLY, CDR2 FYNNEI. V lost 4 bases and J 1 base, leaving 8 bases between the germline ends. CDR3 length equals 14 residues. In DNA, the CDR3 is TGTGCCAGCAGTGGACAGTTGAGCAATCAGCCCCAGCATTTT. It translates to CASSGQLSNQPQHF.

The chain joins TRBV1 to TRBJ2-7; TRBD1 is the table's D call, not checked against the DNA. TRBV1 is listed as a pseudogene. The CDR3 runs 16 residues. The CDR3 sequence is CTSSEVGHPDIVEQYF. The CDR3 coding sequence is TGCACCAGCAGCGAAGTAGGCCACCCCGACATTGTCGAGCAGTACTTC.

This clone has only one observation. The chain combines TRBV11-2 with TRBJ2-2, with D maybe TRBD2 (6 bases). Germline V gene sequence: CDR1 SGHAT, CDR2 FQNNGV. The ends were cut back, 4 bases at V and 5 bases at J, with 11 bases in the middle. This CDR3 has 14 residues. Here the CDR3 reads CASSSTSTTGELFF. The CDR3, as DNA: TGTGCCAGCAGCTCCACTAGCACAACCGGGGAGCTGTTTTTT.

The chain combines TRBV19 with TRBJ1-1; D is undetermined. The CDR3 length is 14 residues. The V gene's germline CDR1 is LNHDA and CDR2 SQIVND (reference sequence). V shed 9 bases and J shed 8 bases, with 22 bases lying between them. The CDR3 sequence: CASRGSGSLREAFF. The DNA of the CDR3 is TGTGCCAGCCGGGGTTCCGGGTCGCTAAGGGAAGCTTTCTTT.

The chain links TRBV9 to TRBJ2-2; no clear D. Germline V lookup: CDR1 SGDLS, CDR2 YYNGEE. The CDR3 covers 13 residues. Trimming removed 4 bases at V and 5 bases at J, with 9 bases between. The CDR3 DNA reads as TGTGCCAGCAGCCCGCACACAACCGGGGAGCTGTTTTTT. As protein: CASSPHTTGELFF.

About this clone: This sample also contains other DNA sequences that code for the same CDR3. V and J are TRBV2 and TRBJ1-5; D remains ambiguous. Germline CDR1 SNHLY, CDR2 FYNNEI. The CDR3 has 15 amino acids. V lost 1 base and J lost 0, with 7 bases in between. CDR3 loop: CASSEGHNSNQPQHF. CDR3 DNA: TGTGCCAGCAGTGAAGGGCACAATAGCAATCAGCCCCAGCATTTT.

The chain uses TRBV7-2 and TRBJ2-3; 9 bases are shared with TRBD1. The V gene's germline CDR1 is SGHTA and CDR2 FQGNSA. CDR3 length: 15 amino acids. Germline trimming cut 5 bases from V and 6 bases from J; bases unmatched to any gene: 9. CDR3 in DNA: TGTGCCAGCAGCATTGCCGGGACAGGGCGCGATACGCAGTATTTT. It encodes CASSIAGTGRDTQYF.

This chain connects TRBV5-1 to TRBJ2-5; D uncertain. Trimming took 0 bases from V and 9 from J, leaving 6 bases between them. The CDR3 is made up of 11 amino acids. The germline CDR1 and CDR2 sequences are SGHRS and YFSETQ. CDR3 amino acids: CASSLEAAQYF. DNA for the CDR3: TGCGCCAGCAGCTTGGAGGCGGCCCAGTACTTC.

The chain has TRBV28 and TRBJ2-2, with TRBD1 matching 9 bases. Germline CDR1 MDHEN, CDR2 SYDVKM. J was trimmed by 3 bases and V by 4 bases; bases with no gene match: 3. The CDR3 consists of 15 residues. In DNA, the CDR3 is TGTGCCAGCAGTTCCGGGACAGGGTACACCGGGGAGCTGTTTTTT. This sequence encodes CASSSGTGYTGELFF. The full variable domain, its missing parts supplied by reference TRBV28 and TRBJ2-2, is DVKVTQSSRYLVKRTGEKVFLECVQDMDHENMFWYRQDPGLGLRLIYFSYDVKMKEKGDIPEGYSVSREKKERFSLILESASTNQTSMYLCASSSGTGYTGELFFGEGSRLTVL.

The V call is TRBV5-1, the J call TRBJ1-3; 8 nucleotides align to TRBD1. The V segment lost 1 base and the J segment 4 bases; nucleotides outside the gene matches: 10. Germline lookup yields CDR1 SGHRS and CDR2 YFSETQ. The CDR3 spans 17 residues. The CDR3 DNA is TGCGCCAGCAGCTTGTTTGGACAGGGAGGTCTGGGAAACACCATATATTTT. It encodes CASSLFGQGGLGNTIYF.